This entry describes one T cell receptor (beta chain). It has no known antigen specificity. The input lacks base qualities; no much larger clone sits a single base away. This sample was included in a study of CD8 T cells in Susac syndrome (dated by TCRdb to the late 2010s). In the study overall: Among the Susac syndrome patients who were sequenced, clinically active disease was present in 5 or 6 and clinical remission was observed in roughly eight. At blood withdrawal, Susac syndrome patients were therapy-naive, treated with corticosteroids (with IVIg additionally given to some), or treated with IVIg alone. The study used repertoire sequencing to test whether antigen drove CD8+ T cell activation and differentiation in Susac syndrome. The study compared CD8+ T cell repertoire clonality among 12 healthy donors, about 14 Susac syndrome patients and about 16 multiple sclerosis patients. Overall study results and their limits: In the total CD8+ and CD8+ TEMRA repertoires, around 17 and five Susac-specific public clones, respectively, were identified. The study acknowledged that relatively few individuals were included in the TCR sequencing and HLA analysis. CD8+ repertoires in Susac syndrome showed clonal expansion, which was highest in CD8+ TEMRA cells and was greater in clinically active patients than in remitting patients.

The junction carries 14 bases between V and J, which are trimmed by 1 base and 4 bases respectively. CDR1 LNHDA and CDR2 SQIVND were looked up in the germline V gene (reference sequence). From its cysteine to its phenylalanine, the CDR3 spans 16 amino acids. This entry keeps only the CDR3 DNA: 48 bases, framed from base 1. Peripheral blood CD8+ and CD4+ T cells from healthy donors, Susac syndrome patients and multiple sclerosis patients were profiled by high-throughput TCR beta sequencing. The Susac syndrome patients fulfilled recently defined diagnostic criteria for either definite or probable disease. Bulk CD8+ and CD4+ T cells were purified by magnetic negative isolation, whereas CD8+ TEMRA cells were enriched by FACS. Blood was collected in EDTA tubes and processed within 24 hours, with PBMCs isolated through density gradient centrifugation. PBMCs destined for TCR sequencing were cryopreserved in liquid nitrogen and later thawed in a 37 °C water bath. A purity of at least 90% was achieved for sorted or isolated CD4+, CD8+ and CD8+ TEMRA cells.

RNA was extracted using the RNeasy kit, and roughly 0.5 to 1 ug of the RNA was reverse transcribed with random hexamers. The immunoSEQ multiplex PCR assay, covering 54 Vbeta and 13 Jbeta segments, was used to amplify TCR beta CDR3 regions. Bias from PCR amplification was corrected by using a synthetic template baseline for primer optimization and for computational correction. Processing in the source paper ran as follows. Reads were assigned to V, D and J genes according to IMGT and analyzed in immunoSEQ Analyzer, with only productive sequences retained. Clonality was computed as one minus Shannon entropy normalized by log2 of the number of productive unique sequences. Public and private clones were assessed among the 100 most prevalent clones of each patient and control. Clones were defined as Susac-specific if absent from the healthy and MS cohorts, from over a thousand published viral clones and from other ImmuneACCESS disease sequences. TCRdb applied fastp at Q25 and MiXCR to the public reads, then kept only in-frame beta chains. Entries are consolidated by CDR3 protein sequence, retaining the most common genes and DNA. The V and J calls come from TCRdb's annotation, not from the publication. This sample comprises approximately 83,000 distinct CDR3 sequences, around 94% of them detected only once. The ten top clones hold under 1% of the sample.

The receptor's source is a human donor with Susac syndrome. The rearrangement joined TRBV19 to TRBJ2-1, with the D assignment possibly TRBD1 or TRBD2, given 6 matching bases for each. The sequenced material came from CD8+ T cells from PBMCs. The nucleotide sequence is given as TGTGCCAGTAGTATAGCCCTGGAGGGGGGATACAATGAGCAGTTCTTC. This yields the protein CASSIALEGGYNEQFF. Extended through the reference TRBV19 and TRBJ2-1 proteins, this CDR3 yields the full variable domain: DGGITQSPKYLFRKEGQNVTLSCEQNLNHDAMYWYRQDPGQGLRLIYYSQIVNDFQKGDIAEGYSVSREKKESFPLTVTSAQKNPTAFYLCASSIALEGGYNEQFFGPGTRLTVL.